The 13 T cell receptor beta chains presented below share a single source sample, sequenced in a study of shared T cell receptors in the human thymus. Data came from immunoSEQ multiplex PCR; TCRdb stores just in-frame clones and leaves some out. The sample lists more than 550,000 clones; 70% to 90% were seen once. The sample also formed part of further work on human thymus T cells.

Material: thymocytes. The receptors shown here come from a girl under two years old with a congenital heart defect.

The V and J genes are TRBV5-4 and TRBJ1-2; possibly TRBD1 for D (6 bases). This CDR3 has 13 residues. Germline-derived CDR1 and CDR2 are SGHNT and YYREEE (reference sequence). The ends were cut back, 0 bases at V and 6 bases at J, with 9 bases in the middle. The CDR3: CASSLGAGDGYTF. The CDR3 bases are TGTGCCAGCAGCTTGGGGGCAGGGGATGGCTACACCTTC.

This chain joins TRBV5-1 and TRBJ1-3; the match to TRBD1 covers 7 bases. Germline lookup yields CDR1 SGHRS and CDR2 YFSETQ. This CDR3 is 17 amino acids long. V shed 4 bases and J 9 bases; nucleotides not matched to a gene: 19. The CDR3 nucleotides are TGCGCCAGCAGCGACCGGGACAGTCGGTTCTTCGGTCGCACCATATATTTT. As protein: CASSDRDSRFFGRTIYF.

The chain employs TRBV6-4 and TRBJ2-7; 7 positions match TRBD2. Trimming removed 5 bases from V and 0 bases from J; junction bases left unmatched: 7. The CDR3 totals 15 residues. Per germline, CDR1 MRHNA and CDR2 SNTAGT. The CDR3: CASSLSGDLSYEQYF. The CDR3 nucleotides read TGTGCCAGCAGTCTCAGCGGGGACCTCTCCTACGAGCAGTACTTC.

This chain uses TRBV27 with TRBJ2-7, with D possibly matching TRBD1 (7 bases). The CDR3 loop spans 14 amino acids. Germline assignment: CDR1 MNHEY and CDR2 SMNVEV (reference sequence). Trimming pared 5 bases from V and 3 bases from J, leaving 14 bases between. CDR3 DNA sequence: TGTGCCAGCAGTACGGGGGACAGCATCTACGAGCAGTACTTC. Amino acids: CASSTGDSIYEQYF.

This chain links TRBV10-2 with TRBJ1-1, with D perhaps TRBD1 (6 bases). The V gene lost 6 bases and the J gene lost 3 bases, with 26 bases spanning the gap. CDR3 length: 18 residues. CDR1 and CDR2 from the germline V gene are WSHSY and SAAADI. The CDR3 region has the DNA TGCGCCAGCAGGGACACAGGGATCTCAACCGGGCGACACACTGAAGCTTTCTTT. This codes for CASRDTGISTGRHTEAFF.

The genes are TRBV7-9 and TRBJ1-2, with D uncertain. CDR1 and CDR2 from the germline V gene are SEHNR and FQNEAQ (reference sequence). This CDR3 has 14 residues. V was shortened by 5 bases and J by 1 base, with 11 bases between the two germline ends. The CDR3 here is CASSHSRINYGYTF. CDR3 coding DNA: TGTGCCAGCAGCCATTCGCGGATTAACTATGGCTACACCTTC.

The chain couples TRBV7-9 to TRBJ2-3; 8 bases are a match to TRBD2. The germline V gene encodes CDR1 SEHNR and CDR2 FQNEAQ (reference sequence). The CDR3 consists of 17 residues. The V segment lost 1 base and the J segment 4 bases; nucleotides outside the gene matches: 10. The CDR3 DNA reads as TGTGCCAGCAGCTTAGGGCCTTTAGCGGGGCGGGCAGATACGCAGTATTTT. Protein sequence: CASSLGPLAGRADTQYF. Supplemented by reference TRBV7-9 and TRBJ2-3, the full variable domain reads DTGVSQNPRHKITKRGQNVTFRCDPISEHNRLYWYRQTLGQGPEFLTYFQNEAQLEKSRLLSDRFSAERPKGSFSTLEIQRTEQGDSAMYLCASSLGPLAGRADTQYFGPGTRLTVL.

Only one count was recorded for this clone. The chain has TRBV5-6 and TRBJ2-1; 10 bases align to TRBD1. There are 15 residues in the CDR3. Per germline, CDR1 SGHDT and CDR2 YYEEEE. Unmatched junction bases numbered 9, after V lost 3 bases and J lost 9 bases. This CDR3 is CASSSMGQGFGEQFF. CDR3 bases: TGTGCCAGCAGCTCTATGGGACAGGGGTTCGGTGAGCAGTTCTTC.

The chain carries TRBV6-5 and TRBJ2-7; 9 bases align to TRBD1. Germline-derived CDR1 and CDR2 are MNHEY and SVGAGI. V gave up 4 bases and J gave up 3 bases; unmatched junction bases: 1. The CDR3 is 13 residues long. Here the CDR3 DNA reads TGTGCCAGCAGTTTGGACAGGGGCTACGAGCAGTACTTC. It encodes CASSLDRGYEQYF.

With regard to this clone: The germline gene is not matched at one end of the junction; a read error may be the cause. J is TRBJ2-7 and V is TRBV7-8; weak D call: TRBD1 (5 bases). Germline-derived CDR1 and CDR2 are SGHVS and FQNEAQ. This CDR3 has 14 amino acids. In DNA, the CDR3 is TGTGCCAGCAGCTTAGGGACAACCTCCCACGAGCAGTACTTC. This sequence encodes CASSLGTTSHEQYF.

The chain uses TRBV27 and TRBJ1-2; D not certain. The germline V gene has CDR1 MNHEY and CDR2 SMNVEV (reference sequence). Trimming stripped 6 bases from V and 4 bases from J, with 12 bases between. CDR3 length equals 13 residues. CDR3: CASRSSRGYGYTF. CDR3 DNA: TGTGCCAGCAGGTCCTCGCGCGGCTATGGCTACACCTTC.

The V gene is TRBV10-3, the J gene TRBJ1-5; D is perhaps TRBD1 (6 bases). V was cut by 3 bases and J by 0 bases, with 30 bases left in between. CDR1 is ENHRY and CDR2 is SYGVKD in the germline V gene. This CDR3 is built from 22 residues. The CDR3 DNA reads TGTGCCATCAGTGACGCCCGGGGGGACACCCCAACATCTACCTATAGCAATCAGCCCCAGCATTTT. Residues: CAISDARGDTPTSTYSNQPQHF.

This clone came up once. The CDR3, as DNA: TGCGCCAGCAGCCCAAAGGGCGGCAGGGGGGAGACCCAGTACTTC. It yields the protein CASSPKGGRGETQYF. The J gene is TRBJ2-5, the V gene TRBV4-3; 7 nucleotides agree with TRBD1. The CDR3 contains 15 residues. V lost 4 bases, J lost 5 bases, and 10 bases stayed unmatched. Germline-derived CDR1 and CDR2 are LGHNA and YSLEER.